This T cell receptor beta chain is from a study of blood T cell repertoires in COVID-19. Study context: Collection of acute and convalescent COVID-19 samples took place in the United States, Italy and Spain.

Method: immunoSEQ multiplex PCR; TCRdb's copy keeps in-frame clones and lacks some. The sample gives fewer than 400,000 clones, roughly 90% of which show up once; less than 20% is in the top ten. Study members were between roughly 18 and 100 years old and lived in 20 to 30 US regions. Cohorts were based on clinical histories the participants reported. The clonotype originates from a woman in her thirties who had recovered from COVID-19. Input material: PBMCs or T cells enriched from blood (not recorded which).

The DNA for the CDR3 is TGTGCCAGCAGCTCTTTGGAGCGGGGGGCCCCAAGCACAGATACGCAGTATTTT. Translated, it gives CASSSLERGAPSTDTQYF. The rearrangement joins TRBV5-6 to TRBJ2-3; 9 nucleotides line up with TRBD2. The CDR3 runs 18 residues. V lost 3 bases and J lost 0; bases outside the gene matches: 11. Germline assignment: CDR1 SGHDT and CDR2 YYEEEE. Looking up the rest from reference TRBV5-6 and TRBJ2-3 gives the full variable domain: DAGVTQSPTHLIKTRGQQVTLRCSPKSGHDTVSWYQQALGQGPQFIFQYYEEEERQRGNFPDRFSGHQFPNYSSELNVNALLLGDSALYLCASSSLERGAPSTDTQYFGPGTRLTVL.